Sequencing of this T cell receptor beta chain was carried out in a study of blood T cell repertoires in COVID-19. Assay: immunoSEQ multiplex PCR; the TCRdb copy retains only in-frame clones and omits some. The data hold approximately 150,000 clones, with about 85% observed a single time. Per germline, CDR1 SGDLS and CDR2 YYNGEE. The CDR3 consists of 15 residues. V shed 3 bases, J shed 0 bases, and the junction held 3 bases outside the gene matches. This clone was seen only once. The receptor was derived from a woman aged 40 to 55 who had been exposed to COVID-19. What was sequenced was PBMCs or T cells enriched from blood (not recorded which). The chain joins TRBV9 to TRBJ2-1; the match to TRBD2 covers 7 bases. CDR3 region: CASSAGLGSYNEQFF. The CDR3 DNA reads as TGTGCCAGCAGCGCAGGACTAGGCTCCTACAATGAGCAGTTCTTC.